A single sample gave rise to the 19 T cell receptor beta chains below, sequenced in a study of T cells after yellow fever vaccination. TCRdb reprocessed the 5' RACE reads with MiXCR, giving one entry per CDR3 protein. The sample consists of some 96,000 distinct CDR3 sequences, 7.5% to 10% of them appearing once. The source material was CD8+ T cells not binding an NS4B(214-222) dextramer, sorted from PBMCs, sampled around 15 days after the first yellow fever vaccination. These receptors were collected from a man in his late teens or twenties who received the YFV17D yellow fever vaccine.

This clonotype has only one observation. The rearrangement links TRBV29-1 to TRBJ1-2; D perhaps matches TRBD1 (6 bases). V lost 3 bases and J 1 base, leaving 15 bases between the germline ends. This CDR3 spans 15 amino acids. The germline V gene has CDR1 SQVTM and CDR2 ANQGSEA. The CDR3 loop reads CSVEARDTRNYGYTF. The DNA of the CDR3 is TGCAGCGTTGAGGCCCGGGACACCCGTAACTATGGCTACACCTTC.

In its sample, this clonotype was seen a few times. The chain couples TRBV7-6 to TRBJ1-1; TRBD1 aligns across 10 bases. This CDR3 comprises 16 residues. CDR1 is SGHVS and CDR2 is FNYEAQ in the germline V gene. V trimming: 5 bases; J trimming: 0 bases; junction bases outside the gene matches: 6. The CDR3 reads CASSTSTGGMNTEAFF. In DNA form, the CDR3 reads TGTGCCAGCAGCACCTCGACAGGGGGCATGAACACTGAAGCTTTCTTT.

This clonotype was picked up a small number of times. The V and J genes are TRBV4-1 and TRBJ2-5; TRBD1 aligns across 7 bases. After removal of 9 bases from V and 4 bases from J, the junction contained 5 bases not matched to a gene. Per germline, CDR1 MGHRA and CDR2 YSYEKL. The CDR3 consists of 12 residues. The CDR3 sequence: CASTGDGETQYF. The CDR3 bases are TGCGCCAGTACAGGGGACGGAGAGACCCAGTACTTC.

The V call is TRBV13, the J call TRBJ1-6; weak D call: TRBD1 (5 bases). CDR1 is PRHDT, CDR2 FYEKMQ, per germline (reference sequence). This CDR3 is built from 16 residues. Trimming shortened V by 0 bases and J by 9 bases, and 15 bases separated the two germline ends. The CDR3 DNA is TGTGCCAGCAGCTTAGGGCGGTCCCAGGGTGGTTCACCCCTCCACTTT. Translated, it gives CASSLGRSQGGSPLHF.

This clonotype was detected only a few times. The chain links TRBV6-5 to TRBJ1-4, with 9 nucleotides matching TRBD1. The CDR3 loop spans 18 amino acids. V shed 6 bases and J 0 bases; nucleotides not matched to a gene: 11. The germline V gene has CDR1 MNHEY and CDR2 SVGAGI. For the CDR3, the DNA is TGTGCCAGCAGCTTACTAGGACAGGGGAGGGCAACTAATGAAAAACTGTTTTTT. Translating gives CASSLLGQGRATNEKLFF.

This chain uses TRBV2 with TRBJ1-2; D gene unclear. With 7 bases removed from V and 11 bases from J, the gap between germline ends came to 14 bases. CDR1 is SNHLY, CDR2 FYNNEI, per germline. This CDR3 comprises 11 residues. CDR3 DNA: TGTGCCAGCAAGACCCCCGTTGGATACACCTTC. This sequence encodes CASKTPVGYTF.

The chain links TRBV6-1 to TRBJ2-5; D is unresolved. This CDR3 is 14 amino acids long. Germline lookup yields CDR1 MNHNS and CDR2 SASEGT. The V gene lost 1 base and the J gene lost 1 base, with 7 bases spanning the gap. The CDR3 here is CASSEEGFQETQYF. In DNA, the CDR3 is TGTGCCAGCAGTGAAGAGGGATTCCAAGAGACCCAGTACTTC.

The chain has TRBV6-4 and TRBJ2-3, with D possibly matching TRBD1 (6 bases). Germline-derived CDR1 and CDR2 are MRHNA and SNTAGT. V was clipped by 5 bases and J by 1 base, with 10 bases between them. This CDR3 region has 14 residues. The CDR3 spells CASSQGYGTDTQYF. CDR3 bases: TGTGCCAGCAGTCAGGGGTACGGCACAGATACGCAGTATTTT.

This clonotype has only a few counts. V is TRBV7-2 and J is TRBJ1-5; the D is unclear. CDR3 length: 13 residues. CDR1 and CDR2 (germline): SGHTA, FQGNSA. V was trimmed by 5 bases and J by 5 bases, leaving 10 bases between them. DNA for the CDR3: TGTGCCAGCAGCCCATGGATTGATCAGCCCCAGCATTTT. It specifies CASSPWIDQPQHF.

In this sample, this clonotype turned up many times. The J gene is TRBJ2-2, the V gene TRBV4-2, with a tentative D call TRBD1 (5 bases). The V end lost 0 bases, the J end lost 2 bases, and 7 bases lay between the germline ends. The CDR3 spans 15 residues. Germline CDR1 is LGHNA and CDR2 is YNFKEQ. CDR3 region: CASSQDRGNTGELFF. CDR3 DNA: TGTGCCAGCAGCCAAGATAGGGGAAACACCGGGGAGCTGTTTTTT.

This clonotype was counted a few times. The chain uses TRBV4-1 and TRBJ1-6; possible D gene TRBD1, 5 bases. The CDR3 covers 19 residues. V was pared by 0 bases and J by 7 bases, with 22 bases between. The V gene's germline CDR1 is MGHRA and CDR2 YSYEKL. CDR3 region: CASSQEPLGNGGINSPLHF. In DNA form, the CDR3 reads TGCGCCAGCAGCCAAGAACCCCTCGGGAATGGGGGAATCAATTCACCCCTCCACTTT.

This clonotype was picked up a small number of times. This chain uses TRBV7-2 with TRBJ2-3; D unresolved. Germline V CDR1 and CDR2: SGHTA, FQGNSA. This CDR3 region has 13 residues. The V gene lost 4 bases and the J gene lost 4 bases, with 9 bases spanning the gap. CDR3 nucleotide sequence: TGTGCCAGCAGCTCGCTCGCCCCAGATACGCAGTATTTT. Amino acid sequence: CASSSLAPDTQYF. Variable domain in full (rest from reference TRBV7-2 and TRBJ2-3): GAGVSQSPSNKVTEKGKDVELRCDPISGHTALYWYRQSLGQGLEFLIYFQGNSAPDKSGLPSDRFSAERTGGSVSTLTIQRTQQEDSAVYLCASSSLAPDTQYFGPGTRLTVL.

This clonotype has only a few counts. The chain combines TRBV6-2 or TRBV6-3 with TRBJ2-1; tentative D call: TRBD2 (5 bases). The CDR3 has 14 residues. V was shortened by 6 bases and J by 6 bases, with 15 bases between the two germline ends. Germline V gene lookup returns CDR1 MNHEY and CDR2 SVGEGT. DNA for the CDR3: TGTGCCAGCAGCCACGGGCTAGCCCGCAATGAGCAGTTCTTC. Amino acid sequence: CASSHGLARNEQFF.

This clonotype was seen a few times. The chain couples TRBV7-9 to TRBJ2-7; 9 bases map to TRBD1. Per germline, CDR1 SEHNR and CDR2 FQNEAQ (reference sequence). The V segment lost 4 bases and the J segment 0 bases; nucleotides outside the gene matches: 4. The CDR3 spans 15 residues. The CDR3 sequence: CASSWGQGSSYEQYF. As DNA, the CDR3 is TGTGCCAGCAGCTGGGGACAGGGTAGCTCCTACGAGCAGTACTTC.

This clonotype has only a few counts. The rearrangement links TRBV12-3 or TRBV12-4 to TRBJ1-3; D remains unclear. The CDR3 loop spans 13 amino acids. The germline V and J ends were trimmed by 4 bases and 4 bases, with 8 bases remaining between them. This CDR3 is CASSSVRGNTIYF. The CDR3 DNA reads as TGTGCCAGCAGTTCAGTCAGGGGAAACACCATATATTTT.

This clonotype was seen a handful of times. The chain uses TRBV7-2 and TRBJ2-1; possibly TRBD2 for D (5 bases). V gave up 0 bases and J gave up 4 bases, with 19 bases separating them. Germline values: CDR1 SGHTA, CDR2 FQGNSA. The CDR3 sequence is 18 residues long. CDR3 DNA: TGTGCCAGCAGCTTAGCGTATCCGGGGTCCGTCATGTACAATGAGCAGTTCTTC. It codes for CASSLAYPGSVMYNEQFF.

The chain is built from TRBV3-1 and TRBJ2-3; no clear D. V was clipped by 6 bases and J by 1 base, with 8 bases between them. Germline V gene sequence: CDR1 LGHDT, CDR2 YNNKEL (reference sequence). CDR3 length equals 13 residues. The CDR3 DNA reads as TGTGCCAGCAGGGCCGCTGGCACAGATACGCAGTATTTT. Protein: CASRAAGTDTQYF.

This clonotype has only a few counts. The rearrangement joins TRBV11-2 to TRBJ2-6; possibly TRBD1 or TRBD2 for D (5 bases each). The CDR3 sequence is 14 residues long. V shed 4 bases and J shed 9 bases, with 13 bases lying between them. Germline V CDR1 and CDR2: SGHAT, FQNNGV. The CDR3 loop is CASSSRGALNVLTF. CDR3 in DNA: TGTGCCAGCAGCTCCCGAGGGGCCCTCAACGTCCTGACTTTC.

The table lists this clonotype with many counts. The V gene is TRBV11-2, the J gene TRBJ2-5, with D unclear. Germline loops: CDR1 SGHAT, CDR2 FQNNGV. CDR3 length: 18 residues. The germline V and J ends were trimmed by 2 bases and 2 bases, with 21 bases remaining between them. The CDR3, as DNA: TGTGCCAGCAGCTTACTCTCCAGATCTATGCCCTCACAAGAGACCCAGTACTTC. Translation gives CASSLLSRSMPSQETQYF. The full variable domain, rest sourced from reference TRBV11-2 and TRBJ2-5, is EAGVAQSPRYKIIEKRQSVAFWCNPISGHATLYWYQQILGQGPKLLIQFQNNGVVDDSQLPKDRFSAERLKGVDSTLKIQPAKLEDSAVYLCASSLLSRSMPSQETQYFGPGTRLLVL.